The 5 T cell receptor beta chains listed next were all sequenced from one sample in a study of T cells in Graves' hyperthyroidism and ophthalmopathy. RNA transcripts were the template for amplifying TCR beta CDR3 regions. TCR CDR3 regions were first amplified by RT-PCR with HTBI primers. TCRdb processed the multiplex PCR reads anew with MiXCR; each CDR3 protein has one entry. The sample holds approximately 640,000 distinct CDR3 sequences; around a sixth are singletons and the top ten take 15%. The sample taken for sequencing was blood. The source of these receptors is a man aged 50 to 60 with Graves' hyperthyroidism.

V is TRBV20-1 and J is TRBJ2-1; TRBD2 aligns across 9 bases. CDR1 is DFQATT, CDR2 SNEGSKA, per germline (reference sequence). The CDR3 contains 12 residues. After removal of 5 bases from V and 8 bases from J, the junction contained 4 bases not matched to a gene. The CDR3: CSALAGLDEQFF. Here the CDR3 DNA reads TGCAGTGCTCTAGCGGGGTTGGATGAGCAGTTCTTC.

This clonotype occurred a few times. This chain links TRBV12-3 or TRBV12-4 with TRBJ2-3, with 7 bases aligning to TRBD2. The J segment lost 2 bases and the V segment lost 3 bases, leaving 5 bases of the junction unmatched. CDR3 length equals 15 residues. The CDR3 DNA is TGTGCCAGCAGTTTCAGCGGGGATTACACAGATACGCAGTATTTT. Its protein is CASSFSGDYTDTQYF.

This clonotype has only a few counts. This rearrangement joins TRBV27 to TRBJ2-1, with 9 positions matching TRBD2. The CDR3 spans 15 residues. Trimming at V came to 4 bases and at J to 8 bases, leaving 9 bases not matched to a gene. Germline V lookup: CDR1 MNHEY, CDR2 SMNVEV (reference sequence). CDR3 in amino acids: CASSSLGSGSDEQFF. The CDR3 DNA is TGTGCCAGCAGTTCCCTGGGTAGCGGGAGTGATGAGCAGTTCTTC.

This clonotype was observed at least ten times. The chain uses TRBV7-3 and TRBJ2-2; 11 bases agree with TRBD1. The CDR3 has 16 amino acids. Germline lookup yields CDR1 SGHTA and CDR2 FQGTGA. The junction had 6 bases not matched to a gene; V was cut back by 5 bases and J by 4 bases. CDR3 residues: CASSTRDRGFTGELFF. CDR3 bases: TGTGCCAGCAGCACCCGGGACAGGGGGTTCACCGGGGAGCTGTTTTTT.

This chain joins TRBV28 and TRBJ2-1; 11 bases are a match to TRBD2. The CDR3 contains 15 residues. Germline CDR1 and CDR2: MDHEN and SYDVKM. Trimming cost V 6 bases and J 9 bases; bases outside gene matches: 10. The CDR3 here is CASSALAGELGEQFF. CDR3 sequence (DNA): TGTGCCAGCAGCGCACTAGCGGGAGAATTGGGTGAGCAGTTCTTC.